Following are 13 T cell receptor beta chains from one sample sequenced in a study of OX40 agonist ivuxolimab in advanced cancers. Using immunoSEQ multiplex PCR, the repertoire was profiled, and TCRdb retains in-frame clones only, with some absent. The sample yields some 57,000 clones, approximately 86% seen once. The material was CD4+ or CD8+ T cells sorted from blood, obtained in a trial of the OX40 agonist ivuxolimab. These receptors were taken from an adult with an advanced solid tumor such as melanoma, head and neck, liver or kidney cancer.

The chain employs TRBV7-2 and TRBJ2-1, with 12 bases matching TRBD2. This CDR3 is built from 16 residues. Trimming cost V 5 bases and J 0 bases; bases outside gene matches: 2. Germline values: CDR1 SGHTA, CDR2 FQGNSA. The CDR3 DNA follows: TGTGCCAGCAGCGCTAGCGGGAGGGCCTCCTACAATGAGCAGTTCTTC. Translation gives CASSASGRASYNEQFF.

In its sample, this clone was seen a few times. V and J are TRBV11-2 and TRBJ2-7, with 9 bases aligning to TRBD1. The V gene's germline CDR1 is SGHAT and CDR2 FQNNGV. After removal of 7 bases from V and 0 bases from J, the junction contained 10 bases not matched to a gene. The CDR3 totals 16 residues. As DNA, the CDR3 is TGTGCCAGCAACCCGGCCGGGGACAGGGTCTCCTACGAGCAGTACTTC. This codes for CASNPAGDRVSYEQYF.

The chain has TRBV4-3 and TRBJ2-1, with 10 bases identical to TRBD2. After removal of 0 bases from V and 8 bases from J, the junction contained 10 bases not matched to a gene. This CDR3 has 17 residues. From germline, CDR1 is LGHNA and CDR2 YSLEER. CDR3 nucleotide sequence: TGCGCCAGCAGCCAAGACCTTCGGTCTAGCGGGAGACATGAGCAGTTCTTC. It translates to CASSQDLRSSGRHEQFF.

V gene TRBV28 combines with J gene TRBJ2-1; 13 nucleotides align to TRBD2. V was pared by 5 bases and J by 6 bases, with 10 bases of the junction left unmatched. Germline values: CDR1 MDHEN, CDR2 SYDVKM. The CDR3 runs to 17 residues. CDR3: CASSRNGLAGVTNEQFF. As DNA, the CDR3 is TGTGCCAGCAGTCGCAACGGACTAGCGGGAGTAACCAATGAGCAGTTCTTC.

V gene TRBV14 combines with J gene TRBJ2-5; D is unresolved. V shed 0 bases and J shed 5 bases, with 10 bases lying between them. The V gene's germline CDR1 is SGHDN and CDR2 FVKESK. This CDR3 comprises 14 residues. CDR3 in DNA: TGTGCCAGCAGCCAAGATCTCGGTTTTGAGACCCAGTACTTC. This encodes CASSQDLGFETQYF.

The rearrangement uses TRBV2 and TRBJ2-4; unclear D gene. The CDR3 length is 16 residues. Deletions cut 8 bases from V and 4 bases from J, with 21 bases between. Germline V lookup: CDR1 SNHLY, CDR2 FYNNEI. The CDR3 spells CASGGNSRVFKNIQYF. The DNA of the CDR3 is TGTGCCAGCGGTGGGAATAGCAGAGTTTTTAAAAACATTCAGTACTTC.

The chain employs TRBV10-3 and TRBJ2-1, with TRBD2 identical over 7 bases. The germline gives CDR1 ENHRY, CDR2 SYGVKD. CDR3 size: 15 residues. After removal of 6 bases from V and 4 bases from J, the junction contained 9 bases not matched to a gene. In DNA form, the CDR3 reads TGTGCCATCAGCCGCGGGAGCTTGGGGTACAATGAGCAGTTCTTC. Protein product: CAISRGSLGYNEQFF.

The chain combines TRBV7-8 with TRBJ2-3; D gene unclear. The germline V gene encodes CDR1 SGHVS and CDR2 FQNEAQ. The length of the CDR3 is 16 residues. With 5 bases removed from V and 0 bases from J, the gap between germline ends came to 15 bases. CDR3: CASSPTGRKSTDTQYF. In nucleotides, the CDR3 is TGTGCCAGCAGCCCGACCGGGCGGAAAAGCACAGATACGCAGTATTTT.

The CDR3 loop reads CASSQMISGYSPLHF. DNA for the CDR3: TGCGCCAGCAGCCAAATGATTTCAGGGTACTCACCCCTCCACTTT. The chain employs TRBV4-1 and TRBJ1-6, with a possible D match to TRBD1 (5 bases). The germline gives CDR1 MGHRA, CDR2 YSYEKL. This CDR3 spans 15 amino acids. V lost 2 bases, J lost 10 bases, and 15 bases lay in between.

The chain employs TRBV19 and TRBJ1-4; 7 bases match TRBD1. CDR3 length: 15 amino acids. CDR1 and CDR2 (germline): LNHDA, SQIVND (reference sequence). V shed 4 bases and J 8 bases; nucleotides not matched to a gene: 10. The CDR3 DNA reads TGTGCCAGTAGTACCCAGGACAGGCGAGGGGAAAAACTGTTTTTT. It codes for CASSTQDRRGEKLFF.

This chain connects TRBV2 to TRBJ2-7; either TRBD1 or TRBD2 may supply D (5 bases each). This CDR3 contains 13 residues. Germline CDR1 is SNHLY and CDR2 is FYNNEI. V shed 7 bases and J shed 2 bases, with 12 bases lying between them. The CDR3 DNA sequence: TGTGCCAGCAATGGGGACGGAACCTACGAGCAGTACTTC. Translating it yields CASNGDGTYEQYF. Variable domain in full (rest from reference TRBV2 and TRBJ2-7): EPEVTQTPSHQVTQMGQEVILRCVPISNHLYFYWYRQILGQKVEFLVSFYNNEISEKSEIFDDQFSVERPDGSNFTLKIRSTKLEDSAMYFCASNGDGTYEQYFGPGTRLTVT.

The gene calls are TRBV10-3 and TRBJ1-2; no firm D call. Trimming removed 0 bases at V and 3 bases at J, with 8 bases between. Germline CDR1 reads ENHRY; CDR2 reads SYGVKD. CDR3 length: 14 residues. The CDR3 DNA reads as TGTGCCATCAGTGAGTCGATGCAGGACTATGGCTACACCTTC. This codes for CAISESMQDYGYTF.

There are a few counts of this clone. The chain couples TRBV28 to TRBJ2-3; TRBD1 agrees at 11 bases. The CDR3 loop spans 17 amino acids. Germline CDR1 MDHEN, CDR2 SYDVKM. Unmatched junction bases numbered 9, after V lost 4 bases and J lost 3 bases. The CDR3 DNA sequence: TGTGCCAGCAGTTCGAAACCCGGGACAGGGGGGACAGATACGCAGTATTTT. Translation gives CASSSKPGTGGTDTQYF.